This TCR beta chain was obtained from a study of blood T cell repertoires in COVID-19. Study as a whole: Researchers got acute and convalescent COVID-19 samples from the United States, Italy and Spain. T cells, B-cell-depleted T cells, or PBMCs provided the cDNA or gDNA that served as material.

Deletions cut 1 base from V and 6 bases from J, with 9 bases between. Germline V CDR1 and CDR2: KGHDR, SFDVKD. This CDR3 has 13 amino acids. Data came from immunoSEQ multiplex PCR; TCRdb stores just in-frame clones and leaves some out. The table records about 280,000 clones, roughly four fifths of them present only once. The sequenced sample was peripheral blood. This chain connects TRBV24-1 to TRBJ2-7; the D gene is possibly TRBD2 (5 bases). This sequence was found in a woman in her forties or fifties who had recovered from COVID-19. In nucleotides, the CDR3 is TGTGCCACCAGTGATTTCGAGGGTTCCGAGCAGTACTTC. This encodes CATSDFEGSEQYF.